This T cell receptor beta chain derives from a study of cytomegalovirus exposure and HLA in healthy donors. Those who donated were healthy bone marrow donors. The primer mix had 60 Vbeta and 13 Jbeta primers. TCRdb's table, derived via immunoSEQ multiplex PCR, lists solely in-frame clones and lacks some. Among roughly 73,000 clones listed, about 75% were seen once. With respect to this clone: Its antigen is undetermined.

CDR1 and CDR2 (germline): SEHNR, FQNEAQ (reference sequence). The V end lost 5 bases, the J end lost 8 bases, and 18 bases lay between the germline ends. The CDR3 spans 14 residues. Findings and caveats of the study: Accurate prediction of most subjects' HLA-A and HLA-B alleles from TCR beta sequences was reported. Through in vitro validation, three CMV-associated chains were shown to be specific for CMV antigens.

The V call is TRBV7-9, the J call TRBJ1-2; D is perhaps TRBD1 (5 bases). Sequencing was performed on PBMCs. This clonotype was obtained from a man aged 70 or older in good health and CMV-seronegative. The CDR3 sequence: CASSPWGGADGYTF. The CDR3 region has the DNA TGTGCCAGCAGCCCGTGGGGGGGAGCGGACGGCTACACCTTC.